This TCR beta chain was identified in a study of blood T cells in healthy people across ages. CDR3 length: 14 amino acids. CDR1 is SEHNR, CDR2 FQNEAQ, per germline (reference sequence). V was clipped by 1 base and J by 3 bases; unmatched bases: 3. The use of a sample-barcoded 5' primer and a J-beta primer mix characterized a second PCR of roughly 7 to 11 cycles. The template-switch adaptor was a 5' adaptor with 12 random nucleotides. It tagged each cDNA molecule. TCRdb independently ran MiXCR on the 5' RACE reads; one entry per CDR3 protein. Of 550,000 to 750,000 distinct CDR3 sequences detected, around 20% appear once; the ten largest clones hold 3.5% to 4%. General observations from the study: Diversity estimates from one million T cells were considered underestimates. Unknown donor CMV status possibly confounded expanded clonotype changes.

This clonotype has just a few counts. Its specificity is unknown. The V and J genes are TRBV7-9 and TRBJ2-7; 7 bases are a match to TRBD2. This receptor was obtained from a man in his 70s in good health. The sequenced material came from blood. Written as DNA, the CDR3 is TGTGCCAGCAGCTTAGGGGAGGGAAGCTACGAGCAGTACTTC. Amino acid sequence: CASSLGEGSYEQYF.